The 17 T cell receptor beta chains below come from one sample, sequenced in a study of blood T cell repertoires in COVID-19. Libraries were prepared by immunoSEQ multiplex PCR; TCRdb keeps only in-frame clonotypes and omits some of them. The sample contains 200,000 to 250,000 clones, 83% of which appear only once. Sequencing was carried out using peripheral blood. Receptor source: a woman in her thirties with COVID-19, enrolled during active disease.

A single count supports this clone. CDR3 in DNA: TGTGCCAGTACCCACGGTCCAAACCGATACAATGAGCAGTTCTTC. Translating gives CASTHGPNRYNEQFF. V usage is TRBV19 and J usage is TRBJ2-1; D gene uncertain. The CDR3 sequence is 15 residues long. Germline CDR1 reads LNHDA; CDR2 reads SQIVND (reference sequence). Trimming removed 7 bases at V and 4 bases at J, with 17 bases between.

In its sample, this clone was seen a few times. The chain links TRBV7-2 to TRBJ2-7; 12 bases agree with TRBD1. The CDR3 is 15 amino acids. Looked up from germline, CDR1 is SGHTA and CDR2 is FQGNSA. V lost 2 bases to trimming and J lost 4 bases; unmatched junction nucleotides: 3. CDR3 sequence (DNA): TGTGCCAGCAGCTTATGGGACAGGGGGCGATACGAGCAGTACTTC. Its protein product is CASSLWDRGRYEQYF.

The chain links TRBV19 to TRBJ1-1, with TRBD1 identical over 10 bases. V trimming: 5 bases; J trimming: 0 bases; junction bases outside the gene matches: 6. This CDR3 has 16 amino acids. Per the germline V gene, CDR1 is LNHDA and CDR2 is SQIVND (reference sequence). CDR3 coding DNA: TGTGCCAGTAGTCCCCGGACAGGGGGGATGAACACTGAAGCTTTCTTT. Amino acids: CASSPRTGGMNTEAFF.

V is TRBV19 and J is TRBJ1-1; 8 bases align to TRBD1. After removal of 0 bases from V and 6 bases from J, the junction contained 9 bases not matched to a gene. In germline, CDR1 is LNHDA, CDR2 SQIVND (reference sequence). The CDR3 loop spans 16 amino acids. In DNA, the CDR3 is TGTGCCAGTAGTATAGACGTCCACAGGGGGGGAGCTGAAGCTTTCTTT. Its translation is CASSIDVHRGGAEAFF.

The V call is TRBV29-1, the J call TRBJ1-5; TRBD1 matches 8 bases. Germline lookup yields CDR1 SQVTM and CDR2 ANQGSEA. V gave up 1 base and J gave up 4 bases; unmatched junction bases: 3. The CDR3 sequence is 14 residues long. The DNA of the CDR3 is TGCAGCGTTGAAGTCGGACAGGGAAATCAGCCCCAGCATTTT. The encoded protein is CSVEVGQGNQPQHF.

The chain is built from TRBV10-1 and TRBJ1-2, with TRBD1 matching over 8 bases. J lost 7 bases, V lost 2 bases, and 6 bases had no gene match. The length of the CDR3 is 14 residues. Germline loops: CDR1 WNHNN, CDR2 SYGVQD (reference sequence). The DNA for the CDR3 is TGCGCCAGCAGTGAGGGCAGGGGGCCTTGTGGCTACACCTTC. It codes for CASSEGRGPCGYTF.

V usage is TRBV27 and J usage is TRBJ2-1; no clear D gene. Germline V CDR1 and CDR2: MNHEY, SMNVEV (reference sequence). The CDR3 is made up of 12 amino acids. Deletions cut 4 bases from V and 8 bases from J, with 9 bases between. CDR3 sequence: CASSSDLDEQFF. In DNA form, the CDR3 reads TGTGCCAGCAGTTCCGACTTGGATGAGCAGTTCTTC.

This clone was counted a single time. J is TRBJ2-7 and V is TRBV27; 7 nucleotides match TRBD1. The CDR3 runs 15 residues. Trimming at V came to 5 bases and at J to 7 bases, leaving 14 bases not matched to a gene. Germline lookup yields CDR1 MNHEY and CDR2 SMNVEV (reference sequence). The CDR3 spells CASSPPTGTHYEQYF. CDR3 sequence (DNA): TGTGCCAGCAGTCCTCCGACAGGGACCCACTATGAGCAGTACTTC.

CDR3 bases: TGCAGCGGGGGGGTACTGCAATACAATGAGCAGTTCTTC. Translation: CSGGVLQYNEQFF. J is TRBJ2-1 and V is TRBV29-1; maybe TRBD2 (6 bases). This CDR3 spans 13 amino acids. Germline V gene sequence: CDR1 SQVTM, CDR2 ANQGSEA. V gave up 7 bases and J gave up 4 bases, with 14 bases separating them.

This clone was observed a single time. The chain links TRBV6-1 to TRBJ1-6, with 8 bases matching TRBD1. V dropped 2 bases and J dropped 3; count of bases not matched to a gene: 12. Germline V gives CDR1 MNHNS, CDR2 SASEGT. The length of the CDR3 is 19 residues. In DNA form, the CDR3 reads TGTGCCAGCAGTGAATCCACGGACAGGGTCCATTACTATAATTCACCCCTCCACTTT. Protein sequence: CASSESTDRVHYYNSPLHF.

V is TRBV6-5 and J is TRBJ2-5; perhaps TRBD2 as D (6 bases). The V and J ends lost 2 bases and 4 bases respectively, with 17 bases between them. Germline CDR1 is MNHEY and CDR2 is SVGAGI. The CDR3 length is 16 residues. CDR3 in DNA: TGTGCCAGCAGTTACCCTTTCGGGGAGGCAGGAGAGACCCAGTACTTC. Residues: CASSYPFGEAGETQYF.

This rearrangement joins TRBV14 to TRBJ2-3, with D unresolved. The germline V gene encodes CDR1 SGHDN and CDR2 FVKESK. Trimming removed 1 base from V and 5 bases from J, with 4 bases in between. CDR3 length equals 12 residues. For the CDR3, the DNA is TGTGCCAGCAGCCAAGGCGGAGATACGCAGTATTTT. This codes for CASSQGGDTQYF.

The V call is TRBV14, the J call TRBJ1-1; D is unresolved. Germline V CDR1 and CDR2: SGHDN, FVKESK. V was cut by 4 bases and J by 3 bases, with 6 bases left in between. The CDR3 runs to 12 residues. The CDR3 here is CASSLPYTEAFF. The CDR3 DNA follows: TGTGCCAGCAGCCTTCCATACACTGAAGCTTTCTTT.

The rearrangement uses TRBV5-1 and TRBJ2-7; 8 bases fit TRBD2. Per germline, CDR1 SGHRS and CDR2 YFSETQ. Trimming cost V 4 bases and J 0 bases; bases outside gene matches: 12. The CDR3 is 17 residues long. The DNA for the CDR3 is TGCGCCAGCAGCCGAACGAGGGACGGGAGGGGCTCCTACGAGCAGTACTTC. As protein: CASSRTRDGRGSYEQYF. Using reference TRBV5-1 and TRBJ2-7 for the parts outside the CDR3, the full variable domain is KAGVTQTPRYLIKTRGQQVTLSCSPISGHRSVSWYQQTPGQGLQFLFEYFSETQRNKGNFPGRFSGRQFSNSRSEMNVSTLELGDSALYLCASSRTRDGRGSYEQYFGPGTRLTVT.

The chain links TRBV6-2 or TRBV6-3 to TRBJ1-2; the D is unclear. V was pared by 6 bases and J by 7 bases, with 9 bases between. Germline V lookup: CDR1 MNHEY, CDR2 SVGEGT. The CDR3 is made up of 11 amino acids. The DNA of the CDR3 is TGTGCCAGCAGCTTAGCGGGTGGCTACACCTTC. Protein sequence: CASSLAGGYTF.

This chain joins TRBV2 and TRBJ1-2, with 9 positions matching TRBD1. This CDR3 region has 13 residues. J was trimmed by 7 bases and V by 6 bases; bases with no gene match: 6. The germline gives CDR1 SNHLY, CDR2 FYNNEI. CDR3 region: CASSPTGGGGYTF. The CDR3 nucleotides read TGTGCCAGCAGCCCAACAGGGGGCGGTGGCTACACCTTC.

V and J are TRBV5-5 and TRBJ1-1; 9 bases align to TRBD1. This CDR3 is 16 amino acids long. CDR1 and CDR2 (germline): SGHKS, YYEKEE (reference sequence). Losses at the gene ends were 1 base for V and 0 bases for J; bases not matched to a gene: 4. As DNA, the CDR3 is TGTGCCAGCAGCTTGAGACAGGGGGTAATGAACACTGAAGCTTTCTTT. Protein: CASSLRQGVMNTEAFF.